The rows below give T cell receptor beta chains drawn from one sample of a study of T cell changes during pregnancy in multiple sclerosis. Sequencing used immunoSEQ multiplex PCR; TCRdb keeps in-frame clones, though not all of them. The table has about 59,000 clones, roughly 93% seen once. Sequencing was performed on peripheral blood, taken in the second trimester of pregnancy. The receptors were sampled from a female donor with multiple sclerosis, enrolled in a pregnancy study. Each CDR3 is given with its conserved first and last residue. The D gene is left open where the match is weak. Expanded clones are given a class, and other clones once, few, many or no size at all.

>TRBV30|-|TRBJ2-3|-
CAWAHDSGETDTQYF
TGTGCCTGGGCCCACGACTCCGGGGAAACAGATACGCAGTATTTT
>TRBV18|-|TRBJ2-1|-
CASSPIGNYNEQFF
TGTGCCAGCTCACCAATTGGCAATTACAATGAGCAGTTCTTC
>TRBV7-9|-|TRBJ1-1|-
CASSRGHDTEAFF
TGTGCCAGCAGCCGGGGACACGACACTGAAGCTTTCTTT
>TRBV29-1|-|TRBJ2-1|-
CSVPGVVGGFVSYNEQFF
TGCAGCGTACCCGGGGTAGTGGGGGGATTCGTCTCCTACAATGAGCAGTTCTTC
>TRBV7-2|-|TRBJ1-2|TRBD1
CASSLGQGPNYGYTF
TGTGCCAGCAGCTTAGGACAGGGCCCTAACTATGGCTACACCTTC
>TRBV19|-|TRBJ2-2|TRBD1
CASSDRGRNTGELFF
TGTGCCAGTAGTGACAGGGGGAGGAACACCGGGGAGCTGTTTTTT
>TRBV6-5|-|TRBJ2-7|TRBD1
CASSYWTGAYEQYF
TGTGCCAGCAGTTACTGGACAGGGGCCTACGAGCAGTACTTC
>TRBV2|-|TRBJ2-5|-
CASRAGETQYF
TGTGCCAGCAGGGCGGGAGAGACCCAGTACTTC
>TRBV11-1|-|TRBJ2-7|TRBD1
CASSRTGNYEQYF
TGTGCCAGCAGCCGGACAGGTAACTACGAGCAGTACTTC
>TRBV27|once|TRBJ2-2|TRBD1
CARLPTGAPNTGELFF
TGTGCCAGACTACCAACAGGGGCCCCCAACACCGGGGAGCTGTTTTTT
>TRBV9|-|TRBJ2-5|-
CASSYQVQETQYF
TGTGCCAGCAGCTACCAGGTCCAAGAGACCCAGTACTTC
>TRBV6-5|-|TRBJ2-7|-
CASSYFYEQYF
TGTGCCAGCAGTTACTTCTACGAGCAGTACTTC
>TRBV19|-|TRBJ1-6|-
CASSIDATAYNSPLHF
TGTGCCAGTAGTATAGACGCCACAGCTTATAATTCACCCCTCCACTTT
>TRBV29-1|-|TRBJ2-3|-
CSVEGADTQYF
TGCAGCGTTGAGGGAGCAGATACGCAGTATTTT
>TRBV15|-|TRBJ2-3|-
CATSRGRGLGDGTDTQYF
TGTGCCACCAGCAGAGGTAGGGGACTCGGTGATGGGACAGATACGCAGTATTTT
>TRBV6-5|-|TRBJ1-1|-
CASSRQALTEAFF
TGTGCCAGCAGTCGACAGGCTCTCACTGAAGCTTTCTTT
>TRBV5-3|-|TRBJ2-2|TRBD2
CARSLDIAGCTSGGRGTGELFF
TGTGCCAGAAGCTTGGATATCGCGGGTTGCACTAGCGGGGGCCGGGGCACCGGGGAGCTGTTTTTT
>TRBV9|-|TRBJ2-1|-
CASSVRSGYNEQFF
TGTGCCAGCAGCGTACGGAGCGGGTACAATGAGCAGTTCTTC
>TRBV19|-|TRBJ2-3|-
CASSTLGADTQYF
TGTGCCAGTAGTACCCTAGGGGCAGATACGCAGTATTTT
>TRBV7-8|-|TRBJ1-5|-
CASSLVRGPQHF
TGTGCCAGCAGCTTAGTTCGGGGGCCCCAGCATTTT
>TRBV10-3|-|TRBJ1-1|TRBD1
CAISGTANTEAFF
TGTGCCATCAGCGGGACAGCCAACACTGAAGCTTTCTTT
>TRBV4-3|few|TRBJ1-3|TRBD1
CASSLGQGPGNTIYF
TGCGCCAGCAGCCTTGGACAGGGCCCTGGAAACACCATATATTTT
>TRBV6-1|-|TRBJ2-6|-
CASTQGGSGANVLTF
TGTGCCAGCACCCAAGGGGGCTCTGGGGCCAACGTCCTGACTTTC
>TRBV11-2|-|TRBJ2-5|-
CASSVTRVVETQYF
TGTGCCAGCAGCGTGACGCGGGTTGTGGAGACCCAGTACTTC
>TRBV7-2|-|TRBJ1-5|-
CASSFSGYQPQHF
TGTGCCAGCAGCTTTTCAGGGTATCAGCCCCAGCATTTT
>TRBV5-8|-|TRBJ1-4|TRBD1
CASRPIEGAREKLFF
TGTGCCAGCAGACCGATTGAGGGGGCAAGGGAAAAACTGTTTTTT
>TRBV6-6|-|TRBJ2-7|-
CASSYYKTGEVYEQYF
TGTGCCAGCAGTTACTACAAGACCGGGGAAGTTTACGAGCAGTACTTC
>TRBV14|-|TRBJ2-3|-
CASSQAWLLPDTQYF
TGTGCCAGCAGCCAAGCATGGCTCCTCCCAGATACGCAGTATTTT
>TRBV21-1|-|TRBJ2-7|-
CASSKERSGGTQYF
TGTGCCAGCAGCAAAGAGAGAAGCGGGGGCACCCAGTACTTC
>TRBV2|-|TRBJ1-1|TRBD1
CASLGQGNEAFF
TGTGCCAGCTTGGGACAGGGGAATGAAGCTTTCTTT
>TRBV9|-|TRBJ2-7|-
CASSVTTGGYEQYF
TGTGCCAGCAGCGTTACGACAGGAGGCTACGAGCAGTACTTC
>TRBV28|-|TRBJ2-7|-
CASSSPLYEQYF
TGTGCCAGCAGTTCCCCCCTATACGAGCAGTACTTC
>TRBV19|once|TRBJ2-3|TRBD1
CASGDRGRSDTQYF
TGTGCCAGTGGGGACAGGGGGCGCTCAGATACGCAGTATTTT
>TRBV5-1|-|TRBJ1-5|-
CASSLGPEGTPGSQHF
TGCGCCAGCAGCTTGGGACCAGAAGGGACTCCAGGGTCCCAGCATTTT
>TRBV28|-|TRBJ1-2|-
CASSFSGIEGYGYTF
TGTGCCAGCAGTTTCTCGGGGATTGAGGGCTATGGCTACACCTTC
>TRBV30|-|TRBJ1-4|-
CAWSARLNEKLFF
TGTGCCTGGAGTGCCAGGTTAAATGAAAAACTGTTTTTT
>TRBV4-1|-|TRBJ1-4|-
CASSQWGGIELFF
TGCGCCAGCAGCCAATGGGGGGGTATCGAACTGTTTTTT
>TRBV6-1|-|TRBJ1-1|-
CAGSRELDTEAFF
TGTGCGGGGAGTCGGGAGTTGGACACTGAAGCTTTCTTT
>TRBV5-1|-|TRBJ2-3|TRBD2
CASRPSGGGTDTQYF
TGCGCCAGCAGACCTAGCGGGGGGGGCACAGATACGCAGTATTTT
>TRBV5-1|-|TRBJ2-3|-
CASGGTPSTDTQYF
TGCGCCAGCGGCGGGACGCCTAGCACAGATACGCAGTATTTT
>TRBV27|-|TRBJ2-3|TRBD2
CASSLFASGGASDTQYF
TGTGCCAGCAGTTTATTCGCTAGCGGGGGGGCTAGCGATACGCAGTATTTT
>TRBV5-1|-|TRBJ1-1|-
CASSFFSENTEAFF
TGCGCCAGCAGCTTTTTTTCAGAGAACACTGAAGCTTTCTTT
>TRBV29-1|-|TRBJ2-3|-
CSVNPGRGSTDTQYF
TGCAGCGTCAACCCAGGGCGGGGAAGCACAGATACGCAGTATTTT
>TRBV6-4|-|TRBJ1-2|-
CASSASRDIPYGYTF
TGTGCCAGCAGTGCCTCCCGGGACATACCTTATGGCTACACCTTC
>TRBV7-8|-|TRBJ1-3|-
CASSLGVSGNTIYF
TGTGCCAGCAGCTTAGGAGTCTCTGGAAACACCATATATTTT
>TRBV6-1|-|TRBJ1-2|TRBD1
CASSLQVGDSRTF
TGTGCCAGCAGTCTTCAAGTAGGGGACAGTCGAACCTTC
>TRBV2|-|TRBJ1-1|-
CASSVRVGEAFF
TGTGCCAGCAGTGTTCGGGTTGGAGAAGCTTTCTTT
>TRBV6-1|-|TRBJ1-5|-
CASMGWEISNQPQHF
TGTGCCAGCATGGGATGGGAGATTAGCAATCAGCCCCAGCATTTT
>TRBV29-1|-|TRBJ1-1|-
CSVARNTEAFF
TGCAGCGTTGCCAGGAACACTGAAGCTTTCTTT
>TRBV2|-|TRBJ1-3|-
CASSERSSGNTIYF
TGTGCCAGCAGTGAACGGAGCTCTGGAAACACCATATATTTT
>TRBV7-7|-|TRBJ2-7|TRBD2
CASSLGLGGGPGKSSYEQYF
TGTGCTAGCAGCTTAGGACTAGGCGGGGGGCCTGGGAAAAGCTCCTACGAGCAGTACTTC